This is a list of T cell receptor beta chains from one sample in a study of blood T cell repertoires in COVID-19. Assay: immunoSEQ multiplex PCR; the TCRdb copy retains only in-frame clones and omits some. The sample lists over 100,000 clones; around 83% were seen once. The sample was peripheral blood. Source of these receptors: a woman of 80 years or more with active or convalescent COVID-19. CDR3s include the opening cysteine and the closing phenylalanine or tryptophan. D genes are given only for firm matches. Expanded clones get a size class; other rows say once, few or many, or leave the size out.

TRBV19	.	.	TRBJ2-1	TGTGCCAGTAGTAGTCTAGCCTCAGCGGGTAATGAGCAGTTCTTC	CASSSLASAGNEQFF
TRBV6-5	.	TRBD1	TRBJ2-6	TGTGCCAGCAGACAGGGGTCTGGGGCCAACGTCCTGACTTTC	CASRQGSGANVLTF
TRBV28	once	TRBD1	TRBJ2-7	TGTGCCAGCAGTTCGGCCTCCGGACAGGGAAGGCTCGAGCAGTACTTC	CASSSASGQGRLEQYF
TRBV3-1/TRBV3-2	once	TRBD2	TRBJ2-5	TGTGCCAGCAGCCAAGACGGGACTAGCGGGCCTGGGGAGACCCAGTACTTC	CASSQDGTSGPGETQYF
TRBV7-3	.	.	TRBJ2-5	TGTGCCAGCAGCTTAAGCAGGGTAGAGACCCAGTACTTC	CASSLSRVETQYF
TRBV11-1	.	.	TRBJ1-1	TGTGCCAGCAGCCCGGGACTCCTCTTCCTTAACACTGAAGCTTTCTTT	CASSPGLLFLNTEAFF
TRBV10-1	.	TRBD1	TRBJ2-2	TGCGCCAGCAGACCTTTGACAGGGGATTACGGGGAGCTGTTTTTT	CASRPLTGDYGELFF
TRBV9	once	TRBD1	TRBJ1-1	TGTGCCAGCAGCCTCGGGACAGGGGCCACTGAAGCTTTCTTT	CASSLGTGATEAFF
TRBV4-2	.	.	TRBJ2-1	TGTGCCAGCAGCCAAGATCCACGCCCTAGCTCCTACAATGAGCAGTTCTTC	CASSQDPRPSSYNEQFF
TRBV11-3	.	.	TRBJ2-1	TGTGCCAGCAGCCGAACCTTAGCGGATGAGCAGTTCTTC	CASSRTLADEQFF
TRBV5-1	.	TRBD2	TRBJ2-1	TGCGCCAGCAGCTTGCCCCCTTTCCCTAGCGGGAGGGCCCATGAGCAGTTCTTC	CASSLPPFPSGRAHEQFF